This T cell receptor beta chain was recorded in a study of cytomegalovirus exposure and HLA in healthy donors. Study-level results: For most TCR beta V segments, an earlier analysis put the productive rate at about 90% or about 30% of the time. Researchers catalogued 150 or so TCR beta chains as cytomegalovirus-associated.

Use of 60 Vbeta and 13 Jbeta primers characterized the PCR. Profiling relied on immunoSEQ multiplex PCR, and the TCRdb table lists in-frame clones only, not all of them. The top ten clones hold 13% of a sample with approximately 150,000 clones, 70% to 80% of them seen once. Concerning this clone: What it recognizes is unknown.

Healthy bone marrow donors made up the cohort. When sampled, the donors appeared nominally healthy, though they likely had unrecorded immune exposures. This CDR3 is built from 16 residues. Germline V gene lookup returns CDR1 MNHEY and CDR2 SVGAGI. Trimming left V 0 bases short and J 0 bases short, with 11 bases between. Specimen: PBMCs. This sequence joins TRBV6-5 and TRBJ1-1; D is ambiguous. This TCR was recovered from a man in his forties or fifties in good health and CMV-seropositive. The CDR3: CASSYSIVRVNTEAFF. The CDR3 DNA reads as TGTGCCAGCAGTTACTCGATAGTACGGGTGAACACTGAAGCTTTCTTT.